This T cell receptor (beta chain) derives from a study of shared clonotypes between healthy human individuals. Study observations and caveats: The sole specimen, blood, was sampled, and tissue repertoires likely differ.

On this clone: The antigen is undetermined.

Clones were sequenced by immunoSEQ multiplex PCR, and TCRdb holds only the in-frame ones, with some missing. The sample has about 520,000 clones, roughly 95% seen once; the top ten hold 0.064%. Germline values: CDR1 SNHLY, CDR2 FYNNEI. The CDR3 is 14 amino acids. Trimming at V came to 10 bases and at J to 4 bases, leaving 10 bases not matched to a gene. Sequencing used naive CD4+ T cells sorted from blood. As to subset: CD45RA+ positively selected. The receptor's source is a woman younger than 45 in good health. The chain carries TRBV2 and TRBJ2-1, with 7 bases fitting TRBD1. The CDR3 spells CATGRGGSYNEQFF. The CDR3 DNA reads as TGTGCCACCGGAAGAGGGGGCTCTTACAATGAGCAGTTCTTC.